This T cell receptor beta chain is from a study of T cells after yellow fever vaccination (dated by TCRdb to the late 2010s). Notes on the research overall: The SMART-Seq v4 Ultra Low Input RNA kit was used to prepare libraries from fractions with low cell numbers. To follow T-cell clones before and after primary and booster YFV17D yellow fever vaccination, bulk TCR alpha and beta repertoires were sequenced over time. Two healthy male donors made up the cohort, one aged 18 to 30 years and the other aged 30 to 40 years. Blood samples were taken at several timepoints before and after primary and secondary immunization, and bulk PBMC replicates and cell subsets were isolated. Study-level results and caveats: Computational filtering was needed because FACS-sorted repertoires could contain abundant contaminating clonotypes from the bulk population. Compared with the primary T-cell response, the secondary T-cell response was weaker but faster, peaking on day 5 rather than day 15. Most clones expanded after primary vaccination (approximately 97% of CD4 and roughly 88% of CD8) were re-detected after the booster, suggesting that broad memory maintenance occurred. A small fraction of clonotypes showed up in both the CD4 and CD8 compartments, probably as a result of convergent recombination. Only a couple of donors were included in the study, so the extent to which the findings can be generalized is limited.

In the case of this clonotype: Its antigen specificity is not known. No base quality values were provided; no much bigger clone lies one nucleotide off.

TCR cDNA was made using 5'RACE template switching, a step that added a universal primer site and unique molecular identifiers. Priming of cDNA synthesis was performed from both the TCR alpha and TCR beta constant segments. Two PCR steps were used to amplify libraries, with sample barcodes and sequencing adapters being added in the second step. Libraries were sequenced on Illumina HiSeq 2500 (2x100 bp) or NovaSeq (2x150 bp). From the authors' description of their analysis: MIGEC handled demultiplexing of reads and collapsing into UMI consensus sequences, while MiXCR performed V(D)J alignment. Using edgeR on replicate PBMC samples, clonotypes were called vaccine-responding if FDR was below 0.01 and the log2 fold change was above 5 up to day 15. Each bulk clonotype was labeled CD4 or CD8 based on which sequenced repertoire, CD4 or CD8, contained the clonotype at higher abundance. Through fastp at Q25 and MiXCR, TCRdb rebuilt clones from the public reads, retaining in-frame beta chains. Entries that share a CDR3 protein sequence are merged under the most common genes and DNA. The V and J calls and clone size are TCRdb's, not the authors'. The sample data list about 210,000 distinct CDR3 sequences, and around 6.7% of these were observed just once. The top ten clones comprise 1.1% of the sample.

The treatment or condition tag for this specimen amounts to: live attenuated yellow fever vaccine strain. PBMCs were isolated from peripheral blood using a standard Ficoll-Paque protocol. Dynabeads CD4 and CD8 positive selection kits were used to isolate the CD4 and CD8 T-cell fractions. RNA was extracted with TriZol from bulk PBMCs, CD4 and CD8 fractions, and dextramer-positive and dextramer-negative fractions. The CDR3 sequence holds 15 residues, the cysteine and phenylalanine included. Just the 45-base CDR3 DNA is kept, in frame starting at base 1. Via the germline V gene, CDR1 is MNHNS and CDR2 SASEGT. V is pared back by 7 bases and J by 2 bases, with 12 bases lying between the germline termini.

The chain joins TRBV6-1 to TRBJ2-6, with a tentative D gene TRBD1 over 6 matching bases. The TCR sequence derives from a man between 25 and 39 years old who received the YFV17D yellow fever vaccine. Sample: CD4+ T cells sorted from PBMCs, taken on the day of the yellow fever booster vaccination. The CDR3 corresponds to CASNVGGAGANVLTF. The DNA reads as follows: TGTGCCAGCAACGTAGGGGGTGCTGGGGCCAACGTCCTGACTTTC.